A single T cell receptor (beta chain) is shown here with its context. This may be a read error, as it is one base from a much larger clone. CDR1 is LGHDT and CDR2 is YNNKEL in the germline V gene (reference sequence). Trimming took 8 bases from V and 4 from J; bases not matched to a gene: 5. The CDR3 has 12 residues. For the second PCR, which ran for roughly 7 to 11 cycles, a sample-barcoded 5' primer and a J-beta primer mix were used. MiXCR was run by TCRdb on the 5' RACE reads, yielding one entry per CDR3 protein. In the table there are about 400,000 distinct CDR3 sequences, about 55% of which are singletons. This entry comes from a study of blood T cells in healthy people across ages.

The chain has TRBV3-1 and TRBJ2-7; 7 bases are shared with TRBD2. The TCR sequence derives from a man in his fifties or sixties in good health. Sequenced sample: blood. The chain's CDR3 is CASGGGRYEQYF. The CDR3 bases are TGTGCCAGCGGGGGAGGGAGATACGAGCAGTACTTC.